Listed below are T cell receptor beta chains from one sample, sequenced in a study of blood T cell repertoires in COVID-19. Assay: immunoSEQ multiplex PCR; the TCRdb copy retains only in-frame clones and omits some. This table holds 150,000 to 200,000 clones, 85% found once. What was sequenced was peripheral blood. The receptors derive from a human donor with acute or convalescent COVID-19. The donor label of this sample is uncertain. Both conserved end residues are part of each CDR3.

v_call | cdr3_aa
TRBV9 | CASSVATGASYEQYF
TRBV10-3 | CAIREGTGENNEQFF
TRBV3-1/TRBV3-2 | CASSPTGRNTEAFF
TRBV27 | CASRRTSGGETQYF
TRBV4-1 | CASSQDQAAKLYTDTQYF
TRBV5-1 | CASSWREGDGEQYF
TRBV5-4 | CASNRDRAVIQYF
TRBV19 | CASSISRVNTGELFF
TRBV25-1 | CASSARSGGGNTIYF
TRBV4-3 | CASSQDRVARTDTQYF